The 23 T cell receptor beta chains reported below all come from one sample, sequenced in a study of OX40 agonist ivuxolimab in advanced cancers. The table came from immunoSEQ multiplex PCR; TCRdb's copy has only in-frame clones and leaves some out. Of around 80,000 clones in the sample, approximately 89% were seen once. This material consisted of CD4+ or CD8+ T cells sorted from blood, taken in a trial of the OX40 agonist ivuxolimab. The receptors come from an adult with an advanced solid tumor such as melanoma, head and neck, liver or kidney cancer.

The chain has TRBV2 and TRBJ1-5; perhaps TRBD1 as D (6 bases). Germline assignment: CDR1 SNHLY and CDR2 FYNNEI. Trimming stripped 9 bases from V and 0 bases from J, with 15 bases between. CDR3 length equals 15 residues. This CDR3 is CASCYGTYSNQPQHF. The CDR3 bases are TGTGCCAGTTGCTACGGGACATATAGCAATCAGCCCCAGCATTTT.

V is TRBV6-1 and J is TRBJ2-7; TRBD2 might be the D (5 bases). Per germline, CDR1 MNHNS and CDR2 SASEGT. The length of the CDR3 is 15 residues. V was cut by 5 bases and J by 3 bases, with 17 bases left in between. Here the CDR3 DNA reads TGTGCCAGCAGTAACATTAGGCCCGGACTCTACGAGCAGTACTTC. Residues: CASSNIRPGLYEQYF.

The chain employs TRBV6-6 and TRBJ1-3; 11 positions agree with TRBD1. Unmatched junction bases numbered 3, after V lost 4 bases and J lost 4 bases. The length of the CDR3 is 15 residues. Germline V gives CDR1 MNHNY, CDR2 SVGAGI (reference sequence). Here the CDR3 reads CASSLRTGGGNTIYF. In DNA, the CDR3 is TGTGCCAGCAGTTTGAGGACAGGGGGCGGAAACACCATATATTTT.

This clone was seen more than once but under ten times. The chain combines TRBV4-2 with TRBJ1-5, with 9 bases aligning to TRBD1. V lost 0 bases and J lost 5; bases outside the gene matches: 5. The germline gives CDR1 LGHNA, CDR2 YNFKEQ. The CDR3 contains 16 residues. The CDR3 DNA reads as TGTGCCAGCAGCCAAGAGGACAGGGGATCGCATCAGCCCCAGCATTTT. This gives the protein CASSQEDRGSHQPQHF.

The V and J genes are TRBV9 and TRBJ1-1; 7 bases agree with TRBD1. The CDR3 consists of 16 residues. Losses at the gene ends were 0 bases for V and 7 bases for J; bases not matched to a gene: 12. CDR1 and CDR2 (germline): SGDLS, YYNGEE. CDR3 in DNA: TGTGCCAGCAGCGTAGGGACAGGAGCCCTAGGGCATGAAGCTTTCTTT. Protein product: CASSVGTGALGHEAFF.

The V call is TRBV6-1, the J call TRBJ1-4, with D uncertain. The CDR3 is made up of 11 amino acids. Deletions cut 5 bases from V and 14 bases from J, with 12 bases between. The germline gives CDR1 MNHNS, CDR2 SASEGT. DNA for the CDR3: TGTGCCAGCAGTACCCCAACTTCGCTGTTTTTT. This encodes CASSTPTSLFF.

This sequence joins TRBV2 and TRBJ1-4, with 8 bases aligning to TRBD1. CDR3 length equals 14 residues. V lost 8 bases to trimming and J lost 8 bases; unmatched junction nucleotides: 10. Germline loops: CDR1 SNHLY, CDR2 FYNNEI. CDR3 bases: TGTGCCAGCGCACTGGACAGGGTCGGGGAAAAACTGTTTTTT. This gives the protein CASALDRVGEKLFF.

V usage is TRBV19 and J usage is TRBJ2-7, with TRBD2 identical over 10 bases. The CDR3 runs 15 residues. The V and J ends lost 4 bases and 2 bases, in that order; junction bases with no gene match: 5. Germline CDR1 and CDR2: LNHDA and SQIVND (reference sequence). The CDR3: CASSSWTSGTYEQYF. In DNA, the CDR3 is TGTGCCAGTAGTAGCTGGACTAGCGGTACCTACGAGCAGTACTTC.

This clone was seen once. The chain joins TRBV10-2 to TRBJ1-2; D is possibly TRBD1 (6 bases). Germline V gene sequence: CDR1 WSHSY, CDR2 SAAADI. This CDR3 is built from 15 residues. Trimming removed 0 bases at V and 8 bases at J, with 16 bases between. In DNA form, the CDR3 reads TGCGCCAGCAGTGAGTCAGGCAGGGGATCTAGCGGCTACACCTTC. This sequence encodes CASSESGRGSSGYTF.

The rearrangement links TRBV4-1 to TRBJ1-5; D ambiguous. CDR1 and CDR2 (germline): MGHRA, YSYEKL. The CDR3 totals 15 residues. V dropped 3 bases and J dropped 3 bases, with 12 bases sitting between them. CDR3 DNA sequence: TGCGCCAGCAGCCAGGTCCCCGGGGTCAATCAGCCCCAGCATTTT. Amino acid sequence: CASSQVPGVNQPQHF.

V gene TRBV19 combines with J gene TRBJ2-3, with D perhaps TRBD2 (5 bases). V lost 2 bases and J lost 5, with 8 bases in between. CDR1 is LNHDA, CDR2 SQIVND, per germline (reference sequence). The CDR3 has 13 residues. In DNA form, the CDR3 reads TGTGCCAGTAGTATAAGCCGGGGAGATACGCAGTATTTT. Encoded protein: CASSISRGDTQYF.

The sample holds one count of this clone. The genes are TRBV6-1 and TRBJ2-3; TRBD1 matches 10 bases. Germline CDR1 reads MNHNS; CDR2 reads SASEGT. V lost 5 bases and J lost 3; bases outside the gene matches: 5. This CDR3 has 15 amino acids. Here the CDR3 DNA reads TGTGCCAGCAGTACTCGGGACAGGGGTACAGATACGCAGTATTTT. Protein product: CASSTRDRGTDTQYF.

The V gene is TRBV27, the J gene TRBJ1-5, with D possibly matching TRBD1 (5 bases). Germline CDR1 MNHEY, CDR2 SMNVEV (reference sequence). The CDR3 runs to 17 residues. V was trimmed by 6 bases and J by 7 bases, leaving 25 bases between them. The CDR3 loop reads CASSSGAGIGAGQPQHF. DNA of the CDR3: TGTGCCAGCAGCAGTGGGGCAGGGATCGGAGCAGGGCAGCCCCAGCATTTT.

The chain combines TRBV18 with TRBJ2-4, with 8 bases fitting TRBD1. The CDR3 spans 14 residues. Germline CDR1 reads KGHSH; CDR2 reads LQKENI. J lost 7 bases, V lost 6 bases, and 8 bases had no gene match. CDR3 in amino acids: CASSYDRGSNIQYF. As DNA, the CDR3 is TGTGCCAGCTCCTACGACAGGGGTAGTAACATTCAGTACTTC.

V gene TRBV15 combines with J gene TRBJ1-5; 8 bases fit TRBD1. J was trimmed by 2 bases and V by 0 bases; bases with no gene match: 3. Germline V gene lookup returns CDR1 LNHNV and CDR2 YYDKDF (reference sequence). The CDR3 runs to 16 residues. DNA for the CDR3: TGTGCCACCAGCAGAGAGACAGGGGTTGGCAATCAGCCCCAGCATTTT. Translation: CATSRETGVGNQPQHF.

This chain links TRBV19 with TRBJ1-5; D gene uncertain. The CDR3 consists of 12 residues. The germline CDR1 and CDR2 sequences are LNHDA and SQIVND (reference sequence). Trimming pared 4 bases from V and 7 bases from J, leaving 8 bases between. CDR3 sequence: CASSNGGQPQHF. The CDR3 DNA sequence: TGTGCCAGTAGTAACGGAGGGCAGCCCCAGCATTTT.

The chain joins TRBV6-6 to TRBJ2-5; the match to TRBD1 covers 9 bases. CDR3 length equals 15 residues. V dropped 6 bases and J dropped 5; count of bases not matched to a gene: 10. The germline gives CDR1 MNHNY, CDR2 SVGAGI (reference sequence). The CDR3 nucleotides read TGTGCCAGCAGGGGTCCCGGGACAGGGATGGAGACCCAGTACTTC. Protein product: CASRGPGTGMETQYF.

The chain uses TRBV6-1 and TRBJ2-4, with D hard to call. The CDR3 covers 11 residues. V was shortened by 1 base and J by 12 bases, with 7 bases between the two germline ends. Germline V gene data show CDR1 as MNHNS and CDR2 as SASEGT. DNA for the CDR3: TGTGCCAGCAGTGAAGGGTATAGTCAGTACTTC. Protein: CASSEGYSQYF.

In this sample, this clone turned up a few times. V and J are TRBV28 and TRBJ2-5; D not resolved. This CDR3 comprises 15 residues. Trimming cost V 6 bases and J 5 bases, with 19 bases left between them. Germline V gene data show CDR1 as MDHEN and CDR2 as SYDVKM. CDR3 amino acids: CASSPERIWLETQYF. The CDR3 DNA follows: TGTGCCAGCAGCCCCGAGAGGATATGGCTGGAGACCCAGTACTTC.

The table lists this clone with a count of one. This chain connects TRBV5-8 to TRBJ2-3; D not resolved. The CDR3 has 15 residues. CDR1 and CDR2 from the germline V gene are SGHTS and YDEGEE. V was pared by 1 base and J by 0 bases, with 9 bases between. DNA for the CDR3: TGTGCCAGCAGCTTGTCTGGCGGAAGCACAGATACGCAGTATTTT. Translating gives CASSLSGGSTDTQYF.

The chain joins TRBV2 to TRBJ2-3; D not certain. Germline CDR1 and CDR2: SNHLY and FYNNEI. The CDR3 spans 10 residues. Trimming shortened V by 5 bases and J by 5 bases, and 2 bases separated the two germline ends. The CDR3 nucleotides read TGTGCCAGCAGTTTAGATACGCAGTATTTT. Its protein product is CASSLDTQYF.

The chain is built from TRBV28 and TRBJ2-7; the D gene is possibly TRBD2 (6 bases). Germline V gene sequence: CDR1 MDHEN, CDR2 SYDVKM. With 4 bases removed from V and 5 bases from J, the gap between germline ends came to 15 bases. The CDR3 spans 14 residues. The CDR3 DNA follows: TGTGCCAGCAGTTCCGGGACTCAGAGAGACGAGCAGTACTTC. Residues: CASSSGTQRDEQYF.

The V gene is TRBV7-2, the J gene TRBJ1-2; the D is unclear. The V gene lost 6 bases and the J gene lost 5 bases, with 19 bases spanning the gap. Germline loops: CDR1 SGHTA, CDR2 FQGNSA. CDR3 size: 15 residues. CDR3 sequence reads: CASSKNGVLPYGYTF. CDR3 bases: TGTGCCAGCAGTAAAAACGGGGTCCTGCCTTATGGCTACACCTTC.